This TCR beta chain was recorded in a study of blood T cell repertoires in COVID-19. Overall study context: Samples representing acute and convalescent COVID-19 were sourced from the United States, Italy and Spain. Sample material is recorded as cDNA or gDNA derived from T cells, B-cell-depleted T cells, or PBMCs.

In its sample, this clone was seen once. Germline V lookup: CDR1 SGHTA, CDR2 FQGNSA. J gave up 7 bases and V 5 bases, and 11 bases lay outside the gene matches. There are 15 residues in the CDR3. Enrollment of patients from Seattle took place during active infection, with longitudinal follow-up. Authors' data handling: Reference gene primer amplification in the assay estimated nucleated cell counts. TCRdb keeps only in-frame clones here, not all; method: immunoSEQ multiplex PCR. V and J calls and clone size are those listed in that table; D and trimming were worked out from the DNA. The sample shows about 220,000 clones, approximately 78% of them seen only once.

The TCR was taken from a woman between 65 and 79 years old with COVID-19, enrolled during active disease. The V gene is TRBV7-2, the J gene TRBJ1-5; TRBD1 matches at 7 bases. The sample was peripheral blood. CDR3: CASSLRRGMEQPQHF. As DNA, the CDR3 is TGTGCCAGCAGCCTGCGCAGGGGGATGGAGCAGCCCCAGCATTTT.